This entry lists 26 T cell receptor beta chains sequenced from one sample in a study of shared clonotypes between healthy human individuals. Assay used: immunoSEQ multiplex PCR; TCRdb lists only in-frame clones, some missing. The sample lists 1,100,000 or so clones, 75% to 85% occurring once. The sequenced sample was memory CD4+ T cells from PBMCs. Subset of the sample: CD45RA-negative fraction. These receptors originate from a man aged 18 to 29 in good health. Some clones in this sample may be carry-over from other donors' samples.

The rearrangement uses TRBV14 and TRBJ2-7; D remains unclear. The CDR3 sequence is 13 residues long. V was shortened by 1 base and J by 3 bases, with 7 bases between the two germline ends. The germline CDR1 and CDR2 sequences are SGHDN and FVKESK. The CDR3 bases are TGTGCCAGCAGCCAAGGCAACTACTACGAGCAGTACTTC. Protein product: CASSQGNYYEQYF.

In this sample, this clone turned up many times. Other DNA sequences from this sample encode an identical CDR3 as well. CDR3 loop: CATEEREGYTF. DNA for the CDR3: TGTGCCACCGAAGAGAGGGAAGGCTACACCTTC. The chain combines TRBV19 with TRBJ1-2; no clear D gene. V lost 10 bases and J 8 bases, leaving 14 bases between the germline ends. This CDR3 is 11 amino acids long. Germline V gene data show CDR1 as LNHDA and CDR2 as SQIVND (reference sequence).

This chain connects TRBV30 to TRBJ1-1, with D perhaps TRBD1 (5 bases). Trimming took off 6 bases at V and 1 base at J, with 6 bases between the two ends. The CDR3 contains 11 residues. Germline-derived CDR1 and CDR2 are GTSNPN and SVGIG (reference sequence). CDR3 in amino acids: CACQGNTEAFF. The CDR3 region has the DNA TGTGCCTGCCAGGGGAACACTGAAGCTTTCTTT. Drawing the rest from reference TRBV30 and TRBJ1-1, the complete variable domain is SQTIHQWPATLVQPVGSPLSLECTVEGTSNPNLYWYRQAAGRGLQLLFYSVGIGQISSEVPQNLSASRPQDRQFILSSKKLLLSDSGFYLCACQGNTEAFFGQGTRLTVV.

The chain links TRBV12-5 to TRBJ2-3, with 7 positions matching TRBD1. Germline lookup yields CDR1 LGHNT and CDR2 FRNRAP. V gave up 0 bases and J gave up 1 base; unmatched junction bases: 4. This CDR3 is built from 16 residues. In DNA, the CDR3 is TGTGCTAGTGGTTTGGTAACAGGGGTCGGCACAGATACGCAGTATTTT. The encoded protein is CASGLVTGVGTDTQYF.

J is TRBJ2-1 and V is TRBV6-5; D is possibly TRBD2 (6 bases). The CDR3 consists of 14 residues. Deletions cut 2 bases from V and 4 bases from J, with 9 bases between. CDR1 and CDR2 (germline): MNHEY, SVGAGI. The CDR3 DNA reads TGTGCCAGCAGTTACGGAGGGCCATACAATGAGCAGTTCTTC. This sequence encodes CASSYGGPYNEQFF.

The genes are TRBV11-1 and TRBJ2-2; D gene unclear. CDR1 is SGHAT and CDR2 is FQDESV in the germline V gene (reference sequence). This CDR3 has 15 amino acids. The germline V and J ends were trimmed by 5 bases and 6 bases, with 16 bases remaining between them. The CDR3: CASSQTDLGAGELFF. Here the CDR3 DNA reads TGTGCCAGCAGCCAAACTGATTTAGGTGCCGGGGAGCTGTTTTTT.

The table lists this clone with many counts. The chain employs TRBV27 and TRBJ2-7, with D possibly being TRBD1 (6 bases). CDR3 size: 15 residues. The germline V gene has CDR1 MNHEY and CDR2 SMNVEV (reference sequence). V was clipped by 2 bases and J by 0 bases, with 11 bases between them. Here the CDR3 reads CASSLVWTASYEQYF. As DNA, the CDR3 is TGTGCCAGCAGTTTAGTCTGGACAGCCTCCTACGAGCAGTACTTC.

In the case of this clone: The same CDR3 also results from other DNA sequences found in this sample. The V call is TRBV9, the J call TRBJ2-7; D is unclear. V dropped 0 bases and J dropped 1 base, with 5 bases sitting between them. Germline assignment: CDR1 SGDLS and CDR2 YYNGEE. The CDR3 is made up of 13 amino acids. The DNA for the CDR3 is TGTGCCAGCAGCGTAGCTCCATCCTACGAGCAGTACTTC. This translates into CASSVAPSYEQYF.

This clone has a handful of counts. CDR3 protein: CAISEEGAMNTEAFF. As DNA, the CDR3 is TGTGCCATCAGTGAGGAAGGGGCGATGAACACTGAAGCTTTCTTT. V usage is TRBV10-3 and J usage is TRBJ1-1, with a weak D call TRBD1 (5 bases). Germline V gives CDR1 ENHRY, CDR2 SYGVKD. Trimming took off 2 bases at V and 0 bases at J, with 10 bases between the two ends. The CDR3 consists of 15 residues.

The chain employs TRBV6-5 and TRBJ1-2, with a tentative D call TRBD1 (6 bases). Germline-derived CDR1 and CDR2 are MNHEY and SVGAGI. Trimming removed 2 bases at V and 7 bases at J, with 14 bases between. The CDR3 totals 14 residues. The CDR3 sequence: CASSYLSGDGGYTF. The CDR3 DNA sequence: TGTGCCAGCAGTTACCTTTCAGGGGATGGTGGCTACACCTTC.

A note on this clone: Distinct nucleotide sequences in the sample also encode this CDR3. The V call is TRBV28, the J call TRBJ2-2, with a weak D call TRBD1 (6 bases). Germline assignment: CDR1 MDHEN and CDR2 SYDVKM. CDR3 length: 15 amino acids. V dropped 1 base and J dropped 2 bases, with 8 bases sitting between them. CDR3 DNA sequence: TGTGCCAGCAGTTTATCAGGGGCTAACACCGGGGAGCTGTTTTTT. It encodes CASSLSGANTGELFF.

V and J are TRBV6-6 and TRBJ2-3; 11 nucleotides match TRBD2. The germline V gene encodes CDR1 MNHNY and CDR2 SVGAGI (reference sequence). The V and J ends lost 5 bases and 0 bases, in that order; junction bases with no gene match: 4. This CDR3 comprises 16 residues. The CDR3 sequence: CASSARTSGSTDTQYF. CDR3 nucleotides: TGTGCCAGCAGTGCACGGACTAGCGGGAGCACAGATACGCAGTATTTT.

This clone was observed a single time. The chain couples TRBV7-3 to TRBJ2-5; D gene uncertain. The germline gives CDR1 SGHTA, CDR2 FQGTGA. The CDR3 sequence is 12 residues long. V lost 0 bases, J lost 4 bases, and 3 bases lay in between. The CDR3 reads CASSLTRETQYF. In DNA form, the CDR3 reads TGTGCCAGCAGCTTAACGAGAGAGACCCAGTACTTC.

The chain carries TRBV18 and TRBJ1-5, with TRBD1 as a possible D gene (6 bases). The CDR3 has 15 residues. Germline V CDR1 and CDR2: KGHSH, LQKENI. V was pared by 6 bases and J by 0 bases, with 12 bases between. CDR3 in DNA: TGTGCCAGCTCCCTCGGGACACCTAGCAATCAGCCCCAGCATTTT. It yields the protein CASSLGTPSNQPQHF.

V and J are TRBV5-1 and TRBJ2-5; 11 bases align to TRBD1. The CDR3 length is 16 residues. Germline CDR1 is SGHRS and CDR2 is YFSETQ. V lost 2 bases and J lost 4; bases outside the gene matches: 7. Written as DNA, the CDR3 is TGCGCCAGCAGCTTTACCGGGACAGGGGGAGGAGAGACCCAGTACTTC. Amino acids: CASSFTGTGGGETQYF.

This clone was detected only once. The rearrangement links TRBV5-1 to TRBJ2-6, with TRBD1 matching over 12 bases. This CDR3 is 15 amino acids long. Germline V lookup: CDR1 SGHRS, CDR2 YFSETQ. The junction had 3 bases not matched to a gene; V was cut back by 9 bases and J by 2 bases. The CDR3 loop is CATGTGGAGANVLTF. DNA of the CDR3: TGCGCCACCGGGACAGGGGGCGCTGGGGCCAACGTCCTGACTTTC.

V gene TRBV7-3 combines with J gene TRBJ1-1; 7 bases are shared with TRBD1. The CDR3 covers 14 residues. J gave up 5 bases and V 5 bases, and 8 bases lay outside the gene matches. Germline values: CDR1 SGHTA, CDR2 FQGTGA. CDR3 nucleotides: TGTGCCAGCAGCCCTCAAGGGGGCGTAACTGAAGCTTTCTTT. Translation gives CASSPQGGVTEAFF.

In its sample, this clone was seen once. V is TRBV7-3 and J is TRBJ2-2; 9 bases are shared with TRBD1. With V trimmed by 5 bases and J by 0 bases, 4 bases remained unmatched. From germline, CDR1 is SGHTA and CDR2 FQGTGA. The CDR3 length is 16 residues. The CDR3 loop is CASSQDRGANTGELFF. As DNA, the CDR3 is TGTGCCAGCAGCCAAGACAGGGGGGCGAACACCGGGGAGCTGTTTTTT.

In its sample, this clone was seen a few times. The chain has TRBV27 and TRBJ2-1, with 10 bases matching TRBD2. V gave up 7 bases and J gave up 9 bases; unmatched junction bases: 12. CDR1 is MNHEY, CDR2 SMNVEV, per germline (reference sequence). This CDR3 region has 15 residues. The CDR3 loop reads CASKQGLAGVGEQFF. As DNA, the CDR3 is TGTGCCAGCAAACAGGGGCTAGCGGGAGTCGGTGAGCAGTTCTTC.

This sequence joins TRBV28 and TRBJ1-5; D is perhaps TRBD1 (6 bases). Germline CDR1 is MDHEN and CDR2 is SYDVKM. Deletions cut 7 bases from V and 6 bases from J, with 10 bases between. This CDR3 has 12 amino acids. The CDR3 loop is CASNRDIQPQHF. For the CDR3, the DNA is TGTGCCAGCAACAGGGATATTCAGCCCCAGCATTTT.

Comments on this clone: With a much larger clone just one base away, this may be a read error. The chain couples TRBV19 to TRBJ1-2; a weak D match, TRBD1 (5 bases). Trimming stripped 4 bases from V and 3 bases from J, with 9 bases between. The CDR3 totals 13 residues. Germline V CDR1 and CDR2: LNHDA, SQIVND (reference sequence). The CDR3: CASSNQGYYGYTF. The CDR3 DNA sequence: TGTGCCAGTAGTAACCAGGGTTACTATGGCTACACCTTC.

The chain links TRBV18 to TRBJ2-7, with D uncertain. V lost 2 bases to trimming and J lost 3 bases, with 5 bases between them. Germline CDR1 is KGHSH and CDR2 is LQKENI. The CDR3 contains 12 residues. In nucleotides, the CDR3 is TGTGCCAGCTCACCAAGGTTCTACGAGCAGTACTTC. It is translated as CASSPRFYEQYF.

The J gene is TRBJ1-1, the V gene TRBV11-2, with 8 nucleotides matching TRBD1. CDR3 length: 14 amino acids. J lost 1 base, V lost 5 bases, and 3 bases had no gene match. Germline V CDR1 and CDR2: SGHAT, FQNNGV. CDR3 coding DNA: TGTGCCAGCAGCCCGGACAGGGCGAACACTGAAGCTTTCTTT. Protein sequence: CASSPDRANTEAFF.

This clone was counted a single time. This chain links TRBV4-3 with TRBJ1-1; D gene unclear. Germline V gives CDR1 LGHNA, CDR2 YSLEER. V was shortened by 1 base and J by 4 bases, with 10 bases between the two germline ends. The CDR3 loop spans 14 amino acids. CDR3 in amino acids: CASSQVRAGTEAFF. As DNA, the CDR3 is TGCGCCAGCAGCCAAGTGCGGGCGGGCACTGAAGCTTTCTTT.

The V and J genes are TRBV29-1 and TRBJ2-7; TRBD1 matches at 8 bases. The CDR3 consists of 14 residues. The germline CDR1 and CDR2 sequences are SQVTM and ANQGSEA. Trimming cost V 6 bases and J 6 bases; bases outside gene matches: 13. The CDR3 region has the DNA TGCAGCGTAGGTGGGGGACAGGCCTTCCCCGAGCAGTACTTC. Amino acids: CSVGGGQAFPEQYF.

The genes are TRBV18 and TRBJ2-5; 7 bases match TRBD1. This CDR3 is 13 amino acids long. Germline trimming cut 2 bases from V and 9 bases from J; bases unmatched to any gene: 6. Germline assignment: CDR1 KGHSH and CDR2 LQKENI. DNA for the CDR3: TGTGCCAGCTCACCAGGGGACCAGGGGGCCCAGTACTTC. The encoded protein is CASSPGDQGAQYF.